The 10 T cell receptor beta chains below were found in one sample sequenced in a study of T-cell reconstitution after alpha-beta-depleted transplantation in children. Unique molecular identifiers featured in how the TCRbeta library was prepared. TCRdb recomputed calls from the PCR reads with MiXCR, one row per CDR3 protein. The sample lists some 490,000 distinct CDR3 sequences; approximately 13% were seen once. The specimen was PBMCs from the stem cell graft donor, collected from the stem cell graft. These receptors all stem from a human donor who donated a stem cell graft to a child with combined immunodeficiency.

V gene TRBV12-3 or TRBV12-4 combines with J gene TRBJ2-2, with a possible D match to TRBD2 (5 bases). Trimming shortened V by 1 base and J by 5 bases, and 8 bases separated the two germline ends. There are 14 residues in the CDR3. The CDR3 DNA reads TGTGCCAGCAGTTTAGGGAGGCGGACCGGGGAGCTGTTTTTT. Protein: CASSLGRRTGELFF.

V is TRBV5-1 and J is TRBJ1-1, with TRBD1 identical over 8 bases. The germline CDR1 and CDR2 sequences are SGHRS and YFSETQ. V lost 4 bases to trimming and J lost 7 bases; unmatched junction nucleotides: 6. The CDR3 consists of 13 residues. The DNA for the CDR3 is TGCGCCAGCAGCAGATCCGGGACAGGTGAAGCTTTCTTT. Protein: CASSRSGTGEAFF.

CDR3 in amino acids: CASSISGFVSNEQFF. As DNA, the CDR3 is TGTGCCAGCAGCATTTCAGGGTTTGTGAGCAATGAGCAGTTCTTC. The chain links TRBV7-9 to TRBJ2-1, with D tentatively TRBD1 (5 bases). The CDR3 sequence is 15 residues long. Germline V gene lookup returns CDR1 SEHNR and CDR2 FQNEAQ (reference sequence). V was cut by 5 bases and J by 6 bases, with 17 bases left in between.

This clonotype was detected only a few times. The CDR3 sequence: CASSFGASNEQFF. The CDR3 DNA reads TGTGCCAGCAGTTTTGGAGCGAGCAATGAGCAGTTCTTC. The chain uses TRBV12-3 or TRBV12-4 and TRBJ2-1; unclear D gene. CDR3 length: 13 residues. V was pared by 3 bases and J by 6 bases, with 9 bases between.

This clonotype showed up just a few times. This chain connects TRBV12-3 or TRBV12-4 to TRBJ2-1; TRBD1 matches at 12 bases. Germline trimming cut 3 bases from V and 10 bases from J; bases unmatched to any gene: 1. The CDR3 consists of 13 residues. This CDR3 is CASSLGQGAEQFF. For the CDR3, the DNA is TGTGCCAGCAGTTTGGGACAGGGGGCGGAGCAGTTCTTC.

This clonotype was observed many times. V usage is TRBV9 and J usage is TRBJ2-1; 10 nucleotides align to TRBD2. Germline assignment: CDR1 SGDLS and CDR2 YYNGEE. J lost 5 bases, V lost 0 bases, and 5 bases had no gene match. This CDR3 contains 16 residues. The CDR3 region is CASSVEGLARDNEQFF. In DNA form, the CDR3 reads TGTGCCAGCAGCGTAGAGGGACTAGCGCGGGACAATGAGCAGTTCTTC.

The V call is TRBV12-3 or TRBV12-4, the J call TRBJ2-5; the D is unclear. Trimming stripped 7 bases from V and 2 bases from J, with 17 bases between. The length of the CDR3 is 15 residues. CDR3 amino acids: CASTPDLARQETQYF. In DNA form, the CDR3 reads TGTGCCAGCACCCCTGACTTGGCCCGGCAAGAGACCCAGTACTTC.

This clonotype showed up just a few times. This chain links TRBV12-3 or TRBV12-4 with TRBJ1-4, with TRBD1 matching 11 bases. The CDR3 totals 14 residues. J was trimmed by 8 bases and V by 5 bases; bases with no gene match: 4. The CDR3 sequence is CASSDRTGGEKLFF. CDR3 nucleotides: TGTGCCAGCAGTGACCGGACAGGGGGCGAAAAACTGTTTTTT.

In its sample, this clonotype was seen many times. J is TRBJ2-1 and V is TRBV10-3; 10 bases fit TRBD2. Per the germline V gene, CDR1 is ENHRY and CDR2 is SYGVKD. The CDR3 is made up of 16 amino acids. The junction had 11 bases not matched to a gene; V was cut back by 2 bases and J by 10 bases. Here the CDR3 DNA reads TGTGCCATCAGTGAGAGTAGCGGGAGGTCACGGAAAGAGCAGTTCTTC. It encodes CAISESSGRSRKEQFF.

The sample holds a few counts of this clonotype. The J gene is TRBJ2-2, the V gene TRBV12-3 or TRBV12-4; D gene uncertain. Trimming cost V 3 bases and J 2 bases, with 19 bases left between them. The CDR3 runs 18 residues. The CDR3 loop reads CASSLASVGFGNTGELFF. DNA of the CDR3: TGTGCCAGCAGTTTGGCATCGGTGGGGTTTGGTAACACCGGGGAGCTGTTTTTT.